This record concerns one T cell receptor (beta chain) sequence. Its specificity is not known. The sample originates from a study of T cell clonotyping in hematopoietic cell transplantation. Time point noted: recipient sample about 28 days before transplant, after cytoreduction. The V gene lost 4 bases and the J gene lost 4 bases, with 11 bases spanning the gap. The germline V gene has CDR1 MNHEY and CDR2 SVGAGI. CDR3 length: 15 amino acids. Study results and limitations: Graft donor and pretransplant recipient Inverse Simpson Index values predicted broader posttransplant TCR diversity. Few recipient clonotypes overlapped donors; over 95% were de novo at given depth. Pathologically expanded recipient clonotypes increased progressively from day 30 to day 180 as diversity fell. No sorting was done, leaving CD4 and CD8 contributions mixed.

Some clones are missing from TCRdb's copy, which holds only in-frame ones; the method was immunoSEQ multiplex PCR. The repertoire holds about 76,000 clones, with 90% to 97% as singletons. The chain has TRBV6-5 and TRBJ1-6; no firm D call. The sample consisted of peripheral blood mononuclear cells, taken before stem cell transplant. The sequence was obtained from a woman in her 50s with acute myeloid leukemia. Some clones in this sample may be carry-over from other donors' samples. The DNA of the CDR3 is TGTGCCAGCAGTTTCGCCCGGCCTTATAATTCACCCCTCCACTTT. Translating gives CASSFARPYNSPLHF.